A few counts support the clone carrying this T cell receptor (beta chain). The CDR3 is 14 residues long. Germline V CDR1 and CDR2: SGHRS, YFSETQ. V was shortened by 0 bases and J by 9 bases, with 13 bases between the two germline ends. MiXCR was run by TCRdb on the 5' RACE reads, yielding one entry per CDR3 protein. Among about 130,000 distinct CDR3 sequences listed, about 16% were seen once. This sample is part of a study of early T cells in non-severe SARS-CoV-2 infection. The V call is TRBV5-1, the J call TRBJ2-1; no clear D. The material sequenced was whole blood. This receptor was obtained from an adult who was a healthcare worker with PCR-confirmed SARS-CoV-2 infection or an uninfected control (not recorded which). The CDR3 here is CASSLGSQLVEQFF. DNA for the CDR3: TGCGCCAGCAGCTTGGGGTCCCAGTTGGTTGAGCAGTTCTTC.